This entry lists 16 T cell receptor beta chains sequenced from one sample in a study of blood T cell repertoires in COVID-19. TCRdb's table, derived via immunoSEQ multiplex PCR, lists solely in-frame clones and lacks some. The sample has around 310,000 clones; roughly 90% are singletons. Sequenced material: PBMCs or T cells enriched from blood (not recorded which). The receptors were sampled from a woman aged 25 to 39 who had recovered from COVID-19.

V and J are TRBV5-6 and TRBJ2-2; the match to TRBD2 covers 11 bases. The germline V gene encodes CDR1 SGHDT and CDR2 YYEEEE. This CDR3 comprises 17 residues. V shed 3 bases and J 0 bases; nucleotides not matched to a gene: 4. The CDR3 DNA reads as TGTGCCAGCAGCTGGGGGACTAGCGGCCCGAACACCGGGGAGCTGTTTTTT. Its translation is CASSWGTSGPNTGELFF.

The genes are TRBV11-2 and TRBJ1-2; D is perhaps TRBD1 (6 bases). Trimming stripped 0 bases from V and 4 bases from J, with 12 bases between. The V gene's germline CDR1 is SGHAT and CDR2 FQNNGV. This CDR3 is 15 amino acids long. DNA of the CDR3: TGTGCCAGCAGCTTAGATGTCCAGGGGAGCTATGGCTACACCTTC. It translates to CASSLDVQGSYGYTF.

This chain uses TRBV7-9 with TRBJ1-3, with D unresolved. From germline, CDR1 is SEHNR and CDR2 FQNEAQ (reference sequence). Trimming took off 1 base at V and 4 bases at J, with 11 bases between the two ends. CDR3 length equals 15 residues. In DNA form, the CDR3 reads TGTGCCAGCAGCTTAGACAATATTTGGGGAAACACCATATATTTT. Translating it yields CASSLDNIWGNTIYF. Drawing the rest from reference TRBV7-9 and TRBJ1-3, the complete variable domain is DTGVSQNPRHKITKRGQNVTFRCDPISEHNRLYWYRQTLGQGPEFLTYFQNEAQLEKSRLLSDRFSAERPKGSFSTLEIQRTEQGDSAMYLCASSLDNIWGNTIYFGEGSWLTVV.

The chain recombines TRBV13 with TRBJ2-7; 9 bases agree with TRBD2. The germline V gene has CDR1 PRHDT and CDR2 FYEKMQ (reference sequence). This CDR3 contains 16 residues. The V gene end was trimmed by 2 bases and the J gene end by 0 bases; junction bases not matched to a gene: 5. The CDR3 region is CASSLTLAGSSYEQYF. In DNA, the CDR3 is TGTGCCAGCAGCTTAACGCTAGCGGGGTCCTCCTACGAGCAGTACTTC.

The V call is TRBV15, the J call TRBJ1-5; D ambiguous. Germline CDR1 and CDR2: LNHNV and YYDKDF (reference sequence). The CDR3 has 18 residues. Deletions cut 1 base from V and 0 bases from J, with 16 bases between. CDR3 in DNA: TGTGCCACCAGCAGAGTCCCCGGAGGCCGGAATAGCAATCAGCCCCAGCATTTT. This encodes CATSRVPGGRNSNQPQHF. Drawing the rest from reference TRBV15 and TRBJ1-5, the complete variable domain is DAMVIQNPRYQVTQFGKPVTLSCSQTLNHNVMYWYQQKSSQAPKLLFHYYDKDFNNEADTPDNFQSRRPNTSFCFLDIRSPGLGDTAMYLCATSRVPGGRNSNQPQHFGDGTRLSIL.

V is TRBV7-8 and J is TRBJ2-7, with D possibly being TRBD2 (5 bases). Trimming removed 4 bases from V and 5 bases from J, with 9 bases in between. The length of the CDR3 is 12 residues. Germline loops: CDR1 SGHVS, CDR2 FQNEAQ. The CDR3 bases are TGTGCCAGCAGCTCCTCGCGGGACGAGCAGTACTTC. It translates to CASSSSRDEQYF.

This clone was recorded a few times. This sequence joins TRBV5-1 and TRBJ2-1, with D possibly TRBD2 on 6 matching bases. CDR1 is SGHRS and CDR2 is YFSETQ in the germline V gene. V dropped 5 bases and J dropped 3 bases, with 15 bases sitting between them. This CDR3 has 15 residues. The CDR3 coding sequence is TGCGCCAGCAGTATAGGGGACTTACTCTACAATGAGCAGTTCTTC. It encodes CASSIGDLLYNEQFF.

V and J are TRBV2 and TRBJ2-5, with TRBD2 matching 13 bases. The CDR3 contains 15 residues. Germline loops: CDR1 SNHLY, CDR2 FYNNEI. The V gene end was trimmed by 2 bases and the J gene end by 5 bases; junction bases not matched to a gene: 2. The CDR3 DNA reads as TGTGCCAGCAGTGAATCGACTAGCGGGAGGGAGACCCAGTACTTC. This sequence encodes CASSESTSGRETQYF.

The rearrangement joins TRBV29-1 to TRBJ1-1; TRBD1 aligns across 8 bases. V gave up 7 bases and J gave up 3 bases; unmatched junction bases: 7. This CDR3 spans 13 amino acids. The germline V gene has CDR1 SQVTM and CDR2 ANQGSEA. CDR3 protein: CSARTGTDTEAFF. Here the CDR3 DNA reads TGCAGCGCCCGGACAGGGACGGACACTGAAGCTTTCTTT.

The J gene is TRBJ2-2, the V gene TRBV7-6, with 8 positions matching TRBD1. The V gene's germline CDR1 is SGHVS and CDR2 FNYEAQ. Trimming cost V 5 bases and J 2 bases; bases outside gene matches: 7. The CDR3 is made up of 16 amino acids. The CDR3 DNA follows: TGTGCCAGCAGCCCTCGGCAGGGGGCAAACACCGGGGAGCTGTTTTTT. Residues: CASSPRQGANTGELFF.

The rearrangement uses TRBV27 and TRBJ2-7; D possibly corresponds to TRBD1 (5 bases). V was pared by 2 bases and J by 3 bases, with 20 bases between. This CDR3 is built from 17 residues. Per the germline V gene, CDR1 is MNHEY and CDR2 is SMNVEV (reference sequence). CDR3 coding DNA: TGTGCCAGCAGTTTACTGGCCGAGGCAGGGCCCCACTACGAGCAGTACTTC. It is translated as CASSLLAEAGPHYEQYF.

CDR3 nucleotide sequence: TGTGCCAGCAGCTTAGAACAGTTGAACACTGAAGCTTTCTTT. Translated, it gives CASSLEQLNTEAFF. The rearrangement links TRBV7-9 to TRBJ1-1; D unclear. Looked up from germline, CDR1 is SEHNR and CDR2 is FQNEAQ (reference sequence). The CDR3 contains 14 residues. V was cut by 1 base and J by 0 bases, with 6 bases left in between.

CDR3: CASSQRRFNGYTF. In DNA form, the CDR3 reads TGCGCCAGCAGTCAAAGGAGGTTTAATGGCTACACCTTC. This rearrangement joins TRBV23-1 to TRBJ1-2; no clear D gene. TRBV23-1 is reported as an ORF; its role is uncertain. The CDR3 runs 13 residues. V shed 2 bases and J shed 6 bases, with 10 bases lying between them.

The chain has TRBV5-1 and TRBJ1-4, with D possibly matching TRBD1 (5 bases). In germline, CDR1 is SGHRS, CDR2 YFSETQ. With 4 bases removed from V and 4 bases from J, the gap between germline ends came to 17 bases. This CDR3 has 16 amino acids. CDR3 amino acids: CASSLAPGGVNEKLFF. The CDR3 coding sequence is TGCGCCAGCAGCCTCGCCCCGGGGGGGGTTAATGAAAAACTGTTTTTT. Together with reference TRBV5-1 and TRBJ1-4, the CDR3 gives the full variable domain: KAGVTQTPRYLIKTRGQQVTLSCSPISGHRSVSWYQQTPGQGLQFLFEYFSETQRNKGNFPGRFSGRQFSNSRSEMNVSTLELGDSALYLCASSLAPGGVNEKLFFGSGTQLSVL.

The chain joins TRBV10-1 to TRBJ2-7, with 9 bases that match TRBD2. Trimming removed 3 bases from V and 3 bases from J; junction bases left unmatched: 6. This CDR3 region has 15 residues. CDR1 and CDR2 from the germline V gene are WNHNN and SYGVQD (reference sequence). The CDR3 nucleotides are TGCGCCAGCAGTGAAAATCTAGCGGGGAGCTACGAGCAGTACTTC. Translating it yields CASSENLAGSYEQYF.

The genes are TRBV28 and TRBJ2-6; TRBD2 matches 12 bases. Germline assignment: CDR1 MDHEN and CDR2 SYDVKM. The CDR3 loop spans 16 amino acids. After removal of 6 bases from V and 0 bases from J, the junction contained 0 bases not matched to a gene. This CDR3 is CASRTSGSSGANVLTF. The CDR3 region has the DNA TGTGCCAGCAGGACTAGCGGGAGCTCTGGGGCCAACGTCCTGACTTTC. The full variable domain, completed using reference TRBV28 and TRBJ2-6, is DVKVTQSSRYLVKRTGEKVFLECVQDMDHENMFWYRQDPGLGLRLIYFSYDVKMKEKGDIPEGYSVSREKKERFSLILESASTNQTSMYLCASRTSGSSGANVLTFGAGSRLTVL.